Shown below are 20 T cell receptor beta chains from a single sample sequenced in a study of identical twins. TCRdb analysed the 5' RACE reads with MiXCR anew, one entry per CDR3 protein. This sample has around 280,000 distinct CDR3 sequences, with under 9% found just once. These same records also appear under a second study, on yellow fever vaccine responses in identical twins.

Sequencing was done on a sample of memory (CD45RO+) T cells sorted from blood. The receptors derive from a woman aged 18-30 years in good health.

In this sample, this clonotype turned up a few times. The chain couples TRBV7-8 to TRBJ2-5; D perhaps matches TRBD2 (6 bases). CDR1 SGHVS and CDR2 FQNEAQ come from the germline V gene. This CDR3 is 15 amino acids long. Trimming pared 4 bases from V and 5 bases from J, leaving 17 bases between. The CDR3 DNA sequence: TGTGCCAGCAGCTCCGGTTTGAGCAGCGGGGAGACCCAGTACTTC. This gives the protein CASSSGLSSGETQYF.

The chain is built from TRBV14 and TRBJ2-1, with no clear D. CDR3 length: 15 amino acids. Trimming took 1 base from V and 3 from J, leaving 10 bases between them. Germline assignment: CDR1 SGHDN and CDR2 FVKESK. The DNA of the CDR3 is TGTGCCAGCAGCCAAGGCATTGGGGTCTACAATGAGCAGTTCTTC. Translating it yields CASSQGIGVYNEQFF.

This clonotype turned up a few times. V usage is TRBV6-5 and J usage is TRBJ2-2; D is unresolved. The CDR3 length is 14 residues. Trimming cost V 4 bases and J 2 bases, with 8 bases left between them. From germline, CDR1 is MNHEY and CDR2 SVGAGI. CDR3 DNA: TGTGCCAGCAGTTTCTTAGAAAACACCGGGGAGCTGTTTTTT. It encodes CASSFLENTGELFF.

This clonotype was seen many times. V gene TRBV7-8 combines with J gene TRBJ2-2, with a weak D call TRBD2 (5 bases). The CDR3 is 17 residues long. Germline CDR1 SGHVS, CDR2 FQNEAQ. V lost 2 bases and J lost 6, with 19 bases in between. Here the CDR3 reads CASSLLPVTREPGELFF. As DNA, the CDR3 is TGTGCCAGCAGCTTACTACCGGTCACCCGGGAACCCGGGGAGCTGTTTTTT.

The V and J genes are TRBV24-1 and TRBJ2-1; D gene ambiguous. The V end was cut by 1 base, the J end by 8 bases, with 8 bases between. Germline CDR1 is KGHDR and CDR2 is SFDVKD. The CDR3 totals 13 residues. The CDR3: CATSDFGVHEQFF. CDR3 coding DNA: TGTGCCACCAGTGATTTTGGGGTCCATGAGCAGTTCTTC.

This clonotype was detected only a few times. V gene TRBV12-3 or TRBV12-4 combines with J gene TRBJ2-5; 10 positions match TRBD2. The CDR3 covers 15 residues. Losses at the gene ends were 6 bases for V and 5 bases for J; bases not matched to a gene: 9. The DNA for the CDR3 is TGTGCCAGCAGCTCGCCCACTAGCGGGATTGAGACCCAGTACTTC. Amino acid sequence: CASSSPTSGIETQYF.

This clonotype came up many times. This CDR3 is CASSSGGSYGYTF. CDR3 coding DNA: TGTGCCAGCAGCTCAGGGGGCAGCTATGGCTACACCTTC. This chain links TRBV5-6 with TRBJ1-2; TRBD1 matches at 8 bases. Losses at the gene ends were 3 bases for V and 4 bases for J; bases not matched to a gene: 2. The CDR3 is 13 residues long. CDR1 and CDR2 (germline): SGHDT, YYEEEE.

The V call is TRBV2, the J call TRBJ2-1; TRBD2 is a possible D gene (6 bases). V lost 3 bases and J lost 4, with 10 bases in between. The CDR3 runs to 14 residues. In germline, CDR1 is SNHLY, CDR2 FYNNEI. The CDR3 DNA sequence: TGTGCCAGCAGTGAGGGCGGGGAATACAATGAGCAGTTCTTC. It is translated as CASSEGGEYNEQFF.

The J gene is TRBJ1-4, the V gene TRBV9; TRBD1 matches 8 bases. Per the germline V gene, CDR1 is SGDLS and CDR2 is YYNGEE. This CDR3 has 16 residues. V was clipped by 0 bases and J by 0 bases; unmatched bases: 1. This chain's CDR3 is CASSVGDRTTNEKLFF. In nucleotides, the CDR3 is TGTGCCAGCAGCGTAGGGGACAGGACAACTAATGAAAAACTGTTTTTT.

Only a few counts were recorded for this clonotype. V gene TRBV3-1 combines with J gene TRBJ1-5; D not resolved. CDR3 length: 14 amino acids. V lost 3 bases and J 6 bases, leaving 12 bases between the germline ends. Germline CDR1 and CDR2: LGHDT and YNNKEL (reference sequence). This chain's CDR3 is CASSQGNFGQPQHF. CDR3 nucleotide sequence: TGTGCCAGCAGCCAGGGAAACTTTGGTCAGCCCCAGCATTTT.

J is TRBJ2-3 and V is TRBV7-9; 9 bases match TRBD2. This CDR3 is built from 14 residues. V was pared by 11 bases and J by 1 base, with 7 bases of the junction left unmatched. Germline V gene lookup returns CDR1 SEHNR and CDR2 FQNEAQ (reference sequence). The CDR3 spells CAYRRTSGTDTQYF. CDR3 in DNA: TGTGCCTACAGACGGACTAGCGGCACAGATACGCAGTATTTT. Full variable domain (remainder filled in from reference TRBV7-9 and TRBJ2-3): DTGVSQNPRHKITKRGQNVTFRCDPISEHNRLYWYRQTLGQGPEFLTYFQNEAQLEKSRLLSDRFSAERPKGSFSTLEIQRTEQGDSAMYLCAYRRTSGTDTQYFGPGTRLTVL.

This clonotype was counted at least ten times. This rearrangement joins TRBV15 to TRBJ2-2; D unclear. The length of the CDR3 is 15 residues. Germline V gene data show CDR1 as LNHNV and CDR2 as YYDKDF (reference sequence). V was trimmed by 0 bases and J by 6 bases, leaving 11 bases between them. In nucleotides, the CDR3 is TGTGCCACCAGCAGAGATCTTTTCGGGTCCGGGGAGCTGTTTTTT. It is translated as CATSRDLFGSGELFF.

This clonotype was seen a handful of times. The rearrangement links TRBV4-1 to TRBJ2-6, with 9 bases identical to TRBD1. The CDR3 extends over 19 amino acids. CDR1 MGHRA and CDR2 YSYEKL come from the germline V gene. The ends lost 4 bases at V and 0 bases at J; junction bases unmatched: 10. The DNA for the CDR3 is TGCGCCAGCAGCCCCTCCGGGACAGGGCCATTCTCTGGGGCCAACGTCCTGACTTTC. Its translation: CASSPSGTGPFSGANVLTF.

A few counts support this clonotype. V and J are TRBV18 and TRBJ2-2; TRBD2 aligns across 14 bases. The CDR3 contains 19 residues. The V and J ends lost 3 bases and 3 bases, in that order; junction bases with no gene match: 9. Looked up from germline, CDR1 is KGHSH and CDR2 is LQKENI. CDR3 nucleotides: TGTGCCAGCTCACCGGGGACTAGCGGGGGAACGATATACACCGGGGAGCTGTTTTTT. Its protein product is CASSPGTSGGTIYTGELFF.

The genes are TRBV20-1 and TRBJ2-7; 8 nucleotides align to TRBD2. Trimming at V came to 2 bases and at J to 3 bases, leaving 12 bases not matched to a gene. This CDR3 contains 16 residues. Germline V gene data show CDR1 as DFQATT and CDR2 as SNEGSKA (reference sequence). CDR3 amino acids: CSARRSSGYSLYEQYF. For the CDR3, the DNA is TGCAGTGCTAGACGGTCTAGCGGGTATAGTCTCTACGAGCAGTACTTC.

This clonotype has a handful of counts. Written as DNA, the CDR3 is TGCAGTGCCCTGGGGGGGGCAGGCACTGAAGCTTTCTTT. Its translation is CSALGGAGTEAFF. The chain carries TRBV20-1 and TRBJ1-1, with D perhaps matching TRBD1 (6 bases). Germline V CDR1 and CDR2: DFQATT, SNEGSKA (reference sequence). V lost 6 bases and J lost 4, with 15 bases in between. The CDR3 extends over 13 amino acids.

V is TRBV27 and J is TRBJ1-2; D perhaps matches TRBD1 (6 bases). The CDR3 has 14 residues. Germline V lookup: CDR1 MNHEY, CDR2 SMNVEV (reference sequence). Trimming left V 4 bases short and J 1 base short, with 10 bases between. The CDR3 loop reads CASSWGPGNYGYTF. The DNA for the CDR3 is TGTGCCAGCAGTTGGGGGCCCGGTAACTATGGCTACACCTTC.

This clonotype was counted many times. This chain connects TRBV14 to TRBJ1-1; TRBD1 aligns across 8 bases. Germline CDR1 SGHDN, CDR2 FVKESK. The CDR3 runs to 14 residues. The V and J ends lost 4 bases and 0 bases, in that order; junction bases with no gene match: 1. For the CDR3, the DNA is TGTGCCAGCAGCCGACAGGGGATGAACACTGAAGCTTTCTTT. Amino acids: CASSRQGMNTEAFF.

On this clonotype itself: Given the absence of the conserved phenylalanine or tryptophan at the CDR3 end, a read error is likely. The CDR3 reads CASSQGTFLGQFS. As DNA, the CDR3 is TGTGCCAGCAGCCAGGGGACTTTCTTGGGGCAGTTCTCC. The gene calls are TRBV7-2 and TRBJ2-1; the D call may be TRBD1 or TRBD2 (6 bases each). CDR1 and CDR2 (germline): SGHTA, FQGNSA. V lost 5 bases, J lost 12 bases, and 17 bases lay in between. The CDR3 covers 13 residues.

In this sample, this clonotype turned up many times. The chain employs TRBV12-3 or TRBV12-4 and TRBJ2-5, with D possibly being TRBD2 (5 bases). The CDR3 runs to 16 residues. V lost 1 base, J lost 2 bases, and 14 bases lay in between. CDR3 in amino acids: CASSLVGAAQQETQYF. For the CDR3, the DNA is TGTGCCAGCAGTTTAGTAGGAGCGGCCCAACAAGAGACCCAGTACTTC.